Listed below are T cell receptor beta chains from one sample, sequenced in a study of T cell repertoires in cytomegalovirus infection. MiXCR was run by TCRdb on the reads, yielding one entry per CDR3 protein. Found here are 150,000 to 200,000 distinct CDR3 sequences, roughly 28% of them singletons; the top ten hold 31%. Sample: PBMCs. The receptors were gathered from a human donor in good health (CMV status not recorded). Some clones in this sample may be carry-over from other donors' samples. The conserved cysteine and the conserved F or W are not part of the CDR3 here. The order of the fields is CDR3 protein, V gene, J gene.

ASSLVATYEQY	TRBV27	TRBJ2-7
ASSLKASGHTDTQY	TRBV7-9	TRBJ2-3
ATWRTGNTGELF	TRBV7-8	TRBJ2-2
ASSRSPRGTEAF	TRBV3-1	TRBJ1-1
ASSQDTDLTSPLH	TRBV14	TRBJ1-6
ASKEGPSNQPQH	TRBV2	TRBJ1-5
ASTAGLKNTEAF	TRBV12-3/TRBV12-4	TRBJ1-1
ASSLVTGTSDTQY	TRBV7-2	TRBJ2-3
ASSWVDRYLNTEAF	TRBV12-3/TRBV12-4	TRBJ1-1
ASSPDREEAF	TRBV18	TRBJ1-1
ASSVSSGGAGNIQY	TRBV7-2	TRBJ2-4
ATSGRAGAETELSSYEQY	TRBV15	TRBJ2-7